This passage covers 28 T cell receptor beta chains from one sample sequenced in a study of CD8+ T cells in alopecia areata. RNA was isolated and reverse transcribed to cDNA, the sequencing template. Clones were read by immunoSEQ multiplex PCR, and TCRdb kept only the in-frame ones, dropping some. The sample includes 150,000 to 200,000 clones, 50% to 60% of them seen just once. Source: CD4+ T cells sorted from blood, taken at week 0. These receptors were taken from a human donor with alopecia areata.

This rearrangement joins TRBV6-5 to TRBJ2-6; tentative D call: TRBD1 (5 bases). The CDR3 is 15 residues long. V was shortened by 7 bases and J by 4 bases, with 14 bases between the two germline ends. Germline CDR1 and CDR2: MNHEY and SVGAGI. CDR3 bases: TGTGCCAGCACTTTGGGGCGCCAGGGGGCCAACGTCCTGACTTTC. It specifies CASTLGRQGANVLTF.

V gene TRBV5-1 combines with J gene TRBJ2-5, with 8 nucleotides matching TRBD1. The length of the CDR3 is 15 residues. Germline V gives CDR1 SGHRS, CDR2 YFSETQ. The CDR3 is CATRVGTGRKETQYF. For the CDR3, the DNA is TGCGCTACTCGGGTAGGGACAGGCCGGAAAGAGACCCAGTACTTC.

This sequence joins TRBV18 and TRBJ2-4; D gene unclear. The CDR3 runs to 16 residues. Germline CDR1 and CDR2: KGHSH and LQKENI. V gave up 2 bases and J gave up 2 bases, with 13 bases separating them. This chain's CDR3 is CASSPSSVGSKNIQYF. In DNA, the CDR3 is TGTGCCAGCTCACCAAGTTCCGTGGGATCCAAAAACATTCAGTACTTC.

V usage is TRBV9 and J usage is TRBJ2-3; 7 nucleotides match TRBD2. J was trimmed by 1 base and V by 0 bases; bases with no gene match: 5. The CDR3 has 16 residues. CDR1 is SGDLS, CDR2 YYNGEE, per germline. CDR3 residues: CASSVGHSGRTDTQYF. DNA of the CDR3: TGTGCCAGCAGCGTAGGGCATAGCGGGCGCACAGATACGCAGTATTTT.

This clone occurred a few times. The chain has TRBV6-1 and TRBJ1-5; D gene ambiguous. The CDR3 extends over 16 amino acids. CDR1 and CDR2 from the germline V gene are MNHNS and SASEGT. V lost 0 bases and J 3 bases, leaving 12 bases between the germline ends. CDR3 DNA: TGTGCCAGCAGTGAAGCGTCTCGGTTCTCCAATCAGCCCCAGCATTTT. Protein: CASSEASRFSNQPQHF.

The chain employs TRBV30 and TRBJ1-2; the D is unclear. CDR1 is GTSNPN and CDR2 is SVGIG in the germline V gene (reference sequence). V was cut by 3 bases and J by 3 bases, with 11 bases left in between. This CDR3 has 13 residues. This CDR3 reads CAWRSGFDYGYTF. The CDR3 DNA reads as TGTGCCTGGAGATCGGGGTTTGACTATGGCTACACCTTC.

The rearrangement joins TRBV6-5 to TRBJ2-7; D remains ambiguous. The V gene lost 6 bases and the J gene lost 0 bases, with 12 bases spanning the gap. The germline CDR1 and CDR2 sequences are MNHEY and SVGAGI. The CDR3 totals 14 residues. CDR3 coding DNA: TGTGCCAGCAGGGGCGACGCACGCTCCTACGAGCAGTACTTC. Translation: CASRGDARSYEQYF.

The rearrangement links TRBV29-1 to TRBJ2-1; 8 bases are shared with TRBD2. V shed 4 bases, J shed 7 bases, and the junction held 12 bases outside the gene matches. The germline V gene encodes CDR1 SQVTM and CDR2 ANQGSEA. This CDR3 comprises 15 residues. The CDR3 DNA is TGCAGCGTTGGATATGGGTGGCGGGGGGAGAATGAGCAGTTCTTC. Encoded protein: CSVGYGWRGENEQFF.

The genes are TRBV6-1 and TRBJ1-5; 8 bases line up with TRBD1. Germline V gene sequence: CDR1 MNHNS, CDR2 SASEGT. V lost 4 bases to trimming and J lost 5 bases; unmatched junction nucleotides: 7. The CDR3 spans 15 residues. The CDR3 here is CASSATGAADQPQHF. CDR3 DNA: TGTGCCAGCAGTGCGACAGGGGCTGCGGATCAGCCCCAGCATTTT.

The chain has TRBV6-5 and TRBJ1-1; no definite D call. Germline CDR1 and CDR2: MNHEY and SVGAGI. The CDR3 loop spans 12 amino acids. Trimming shortened V by 5 bases and J by 3 bases, and 7 bases separated the two germline ends. The CDR3 DNA is TGTGCCAGCAGTAAATCGGACACTGAAGCTTTCTTT. It codes for CASSKSDTEAFF.

The gene calls are TRBV11-2 and TRBJ2-1; the match to TRBD2 covers 10 bases. This CDR3 comprises 14 residues. Germline assignment: CDR1 SGHAT and CDR2 FQNNGV. The trim removed 4 bases at V and 9 bases at J, leaving 6 bases unmatched. The CDR3 nucleotides are TGTGCCAGCAGCTATCAGCGGGGGGGCACTGAGCAGTTCTTC. Its protein product is CASSYQRGGTEQFF.

This clone has more than one count but fewer than ten. This CDR3 reads CSVGVPIGANYGYTF. CDR3 nucleotide sequence: TGCAGCGTTGGAGTTCCGATAGGGGCTAACTATGGCTACACCTTC. V and J are TRBV29-1 and TRBJ1-2; the D gene is possibly TRBD1 (5 bases). The CDR3 runs 15 residues. The ends were cut back, 4 bases at V and 0 bases at J, with 15 bases in the middle. Germline V gene data show CDR1 as SQVTM and CDR2 as ANQGSEA.

A single count supports this clone. The rearrangement links TRBV29-1 to TRBJ2-1; D perhaps matches TRBD1 (5 bases). The CDR3 extends over 13 amino acids. V was pared by 7 bases and J by 3 bases, with 13 bases between. Germline CDR1 reads SQVTM; CDR2 reads ANQGSEA. CDR3 nucleotide sequence: TGCAGCGCCGACAGTCGAATCTACAATGAGCAGTTCTTC. Translating gives CSADSRIYNEQFF.

This sequence joins TRBV5-1 and TRBJ2-1; maybe TRBD1 (5 bases). Germline loops: CDR1 SGHRS, CDR2 YFSETQ. V shed 4 bases and J shed 4 bases, with 15 bases lying between them. This CDR3 has 15 amino acids. This chain's CDR3 is CASSAGHGPYNEQFF. CDR3 sequence (DNA): TGCGCCAGCAGCGCTGGACACGGCCCTTACAATGAGCAGTTCTTC.

The gene calls are TRBV25-1 and TRBJ2-5, with D possibly matching TRBD2 (6 bases). The CDR3 is 15 residues long. The germline V gene encodes CDR1 MGHDK and CDR2 SYGVNS. The germline V and J ends were trimmed by 1 base and 4 bases, with 13 bases remaining between them. CDR3 amino acids: CASSESSYGGETQYF. CDR3 nucleotides: TGTGCCAGCAGTGAATCCAGCTACGGGGGAGAGACCCAGTACTTC. The full variable domain, rest sourced from reference TRBV25-1 and TRBJ2-5, is EADIYQTPRYLVIGTGKKITLECSQTMGHDKMYWYQQDPGMELHLIHYSYGVNSTEKGDLSSESTVSRIRTEHFPLTLESARPSHTSQYLCASSESSYGGETQYFGPGTRLLVL.

The chain combines TRBV30 with TRBJ2-1; the D gene is possibly TRBD2 (5 bases). Germline values: CDR1 GTSNPN, CDR2 SVGIG (reference sequence). The V and J ends lost 3 bases and 7 bases respectively, with 13 bases between them. This CDR3 contains 13 residues. CDR3 loop: CAWSGVNGNEQFF. The CDR3 bases are TGTGCCTGGAGCGGGGTGAATGGGAATGAGCAGTTCTTC. Supplemented by reference TRBV30 and TRBJ2-1, the full variable domain reads SQTIHQWPATLVQPVGSPLSLECTVEGTSNPNLYWYRQAAGRGLQLLFYSVGIGQISSEVPQNLSASRPQDRQFILSSKKLLLSDSGFYLCAWSGVNGNEQFFGPGTRLTVL.

This rearrangement joins TRBV2 to TRBJ2-1; D may be TRBD1 (6 bases). CDR1 and CDR2 (germline): SNHLY, FYNNEI. The V and J ends lost 10 bases and 0 bases respectively, with 16 bases between them. This CDR3 has 15 residues. CDR3 in DNA: TGTGCCACCAATGGGGACACGAGCTCCTACAATGAGCAGTTCTTC. It yields the protein CATNGDTSSYNEQFF.

The V and J genes are TRBV15 and TRBJ2-7; the D is unclear. Trimming left V 3 bases short and J 6 bases short, with 12 bases between. CDR1 and CDR2 from the germline V gene are LNHNV and YYDKDF (reference sequence). The CDR3 is 13 amino acids. The CDR3 sequence is CATSSDPLGEQYF. The CDR3 DNA sequence: TGTGCCACCAGCAGTGACCCCTTAGGCGAGCAGTACTTC.

The gene calls are TRBV30 and TRBJ1-4; tentative D call: TRBD1 (6 bases). Trimming shortened V by 0 bases and J by 5 bases, and 19 bases separated the two germline ends. Per germline, CDR1 GTSNPN and CDR2 SVGIG (reference sequence). The CDR3 extends over 17 amino acids. The CDR3 is CAWSVYPVRTVNEKLFF. Here the CDR3 DNA reads TGTGCCTGGAGTGTATACCCCGTTAGGACAGTAAATGAAAAACTGTTTTTT.

This chain links TRBV9 with TRBJ1-2; a weak D match, TRBD1 (5 bases). The CDR3 covers 14 residues. Trimming pared 2 bases from V and 4 bases from J, leaving 12 bases between. Germline V gene sequence: CDR1 SGDLS, CDR2 YYNGEE. This chain's CDR3 is CASSVRWGTYGYTF. In nucleotides, the CDR3 is TGTGCCAGCAGCGTGAGGTGGGGGACCTATGGCTACACCTTC.

This clone was found once. This CDR3 is also generated by other DNA sequences in the sample. J is TRBJ2-5 and V is TRBV5-1; TRBD2 matches 7 bases. Germline lookup yields CDR1 SGHRS and CDR2 YFSETQ. V was clipped by 1 base and J by 5 bases; unmatched bases: 2. CDR3 length equals 13 residues. The CDR3 nucleotides read TGCGCCAGCAGCTTGCGGGGAGGGGAGACCCAGTACTTC. This codes for CASSLRGGETQYF.

In this sample, this clone turned up a few times. The V gene is TRBV29-1, the J gene TRBJ1-1; maybe TRBD1 (5 bases). Trimming pared 5 bases from V and 1 base from J, leaving 14 bases between. Germline CDR1 SQVTM, CDR2 ANQGSEA. The CDR3 contains 14 residues. The CDR3 is CSVRQLLQNTEAFF. CDR3 in DNA: TGCAGCGTTCGACAGTTACTGCAGAACACTGAAGCTTTCTTT.

This chain's CDR3 is CASSREIPYEQYF. The CDR3 nucleotides read TGTGCCAGCAGTCGGGAAATTCCCTACGAGCAGTACTTC. The chain carries TRBV2 and TRBJ2-7; D might be TRBD2 (5 bases). Germline lookup yields CDR1 SNHLY and CDR2 FYNNEI. Trimming removed 5 bases from V and 2 bases from J, with 10 bases in between. The CDR3 contains 13 residues.

This chain links TRBV30 with TRBJ1-1; D not resolved. The germline gives CDR1 GTSNPN, CDR2 SVGIG (reference sequence). This CDR3 has 16 residues. Trimming took off 0 bases at V and 5 bases at J, with 19 bases between the two ends. CDR3 nucleotide sequence: TGTGCCTGGAGTGTATTGGGCCGAAGGTGGGATACTGAAGCTTTCTTT. It codes for CAWSVLGRRWDTEAFF.

The rearrangement uses TRBV29-1 and TRBJ1-2; TRBD1 aligns across 10 bases. With 1 base clipped from V and 7 bases from J, the junction kept 12 bases outside the gene matches. Germline CDR1 and CDR2: SQVTM and ANQGSEA. This CDR3 spans 16 amino acids. CDR3 DNA sequence: TGCAGCGTTGAAGCTTACCCGGGACAGGGGTTTGGTGGCTACACCTTC. It is translated as CSVEAYPGQGFGGYTF.

The J gene is TRBJ2-7, the V gene TRBV23-1; no clear D. TRBV23-1 is placed among ORFs of uncertain function. The CDR3 has 12 residues. Trimming removed 8 bases at V and 6 bases at J, with 14 bases between. As DNA, the CDR3 is TGCGCCAGCGGTTTGGGTTTAATCGAGCAGTACTTC. Its translation is CASGLGLIEQYF.

About this clone itself: One end of the junction fails to match germline, which may point to a read error. This same CDR3 is encoded by further DNA sequences in the sample. CDR3 DNA sequence: TGTGCCTGGAGCCGCGGGGGCCTCTCTGGGGCCAACGTCCTGACCTTC. Translation: CAWSRGGLSGANVLTF. The J gene is TRBJ2-6, the V gene TRBV30, with TRBD2 as a possible D gene (7 bases). The CDR3 is 16 amino acids. Germline V gives CDR1 GTSNPN, CDR2 SVGIG (reference sequence).

The chain couples TRBV25-1 to TRBJ1-2; no clear D gene. Per the germline V gene, CDR1 is MGHDK and CDR2 is SYGVNS. CDR3 length: 12 residues. Trimming pared 6 bases from V and 1 base from J, leaving 6 bases between. CDR3 residues: CASRRDNYGYTF. CDR3 sequence (DNA): TGTGCCAGCAGAAGGGATAACTATGGCTACACCTTC.